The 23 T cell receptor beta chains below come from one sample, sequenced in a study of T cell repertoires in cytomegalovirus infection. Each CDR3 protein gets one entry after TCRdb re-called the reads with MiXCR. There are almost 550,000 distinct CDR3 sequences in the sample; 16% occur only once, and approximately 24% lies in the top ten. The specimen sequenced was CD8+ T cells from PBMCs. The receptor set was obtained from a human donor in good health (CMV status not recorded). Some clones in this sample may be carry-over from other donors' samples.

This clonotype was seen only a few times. The CDR3 loop reads CASSPPRVTRNTEAFF. The CDR3 nucleotides read TGCGCCAGCAGCCCCCCCCGGGTGACTCGAAACACTGAAGCTTTCTTT. The chain joins TRBV4-1 to TRBJ1-1; D gene unclear. Between the trimmed V and J ends, which lost 4 bases and 2 bases, there was a span of 17 bases. Germline CDR1 is MGHRA and CDR2 is YSYEKL. The CDR3 contains 16 residues.

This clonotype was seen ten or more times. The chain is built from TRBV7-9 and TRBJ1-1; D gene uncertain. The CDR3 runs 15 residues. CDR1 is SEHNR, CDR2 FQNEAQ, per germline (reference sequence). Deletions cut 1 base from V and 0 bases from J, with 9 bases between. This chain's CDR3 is CASSLGRRLNTEAFF. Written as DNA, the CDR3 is TGTGCCAGCAGCTTAGGACGACGGTTGAACACTGAAGCTTTCTTT.

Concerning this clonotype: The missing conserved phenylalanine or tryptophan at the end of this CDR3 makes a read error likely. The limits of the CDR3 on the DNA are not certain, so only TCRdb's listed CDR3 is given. The CDR3 here is CASINLRLASYLGEQLL. This chain connects TRBV7-2 to TRBJ2-1; the table's D call, TRBD2, has no DNA check behind it. Germline CDR1 SGHTA, CDR2 FQGNSA. From its first to its last residue, the CDR3 has 17 amino acids.

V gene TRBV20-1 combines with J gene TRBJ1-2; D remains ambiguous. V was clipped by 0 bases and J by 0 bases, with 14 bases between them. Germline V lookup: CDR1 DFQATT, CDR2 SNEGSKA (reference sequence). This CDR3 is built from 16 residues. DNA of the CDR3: TGCAGTGCTAGAGATCGAAGCACGGACCCTAACTATGGCTACACCTTC. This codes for CSARDRSTDPNYGYTF.

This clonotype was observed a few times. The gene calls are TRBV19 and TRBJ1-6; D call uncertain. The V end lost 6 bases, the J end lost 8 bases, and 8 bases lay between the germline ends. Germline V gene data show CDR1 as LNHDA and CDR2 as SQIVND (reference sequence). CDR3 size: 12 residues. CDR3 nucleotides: TGTGCCAGTAGAGACGGCCATTCACCCCTCCACTTT. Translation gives CASRDGHSPLHF.

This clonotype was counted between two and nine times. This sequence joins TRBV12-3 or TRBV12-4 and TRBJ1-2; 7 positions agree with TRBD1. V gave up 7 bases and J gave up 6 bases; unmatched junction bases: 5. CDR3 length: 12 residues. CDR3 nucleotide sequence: TGTGCCAGCATTGACAGGGTAAATGGCTACACCTTC. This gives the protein CASIDRVNGYTF.

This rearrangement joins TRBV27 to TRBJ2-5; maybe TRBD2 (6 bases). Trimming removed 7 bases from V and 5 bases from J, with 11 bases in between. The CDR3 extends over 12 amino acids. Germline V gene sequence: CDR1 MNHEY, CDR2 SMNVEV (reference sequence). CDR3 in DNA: TGTGCCAGCATCGGGACTTCGGAGACCCAGTACTTC. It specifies CASIGTSETQYF.

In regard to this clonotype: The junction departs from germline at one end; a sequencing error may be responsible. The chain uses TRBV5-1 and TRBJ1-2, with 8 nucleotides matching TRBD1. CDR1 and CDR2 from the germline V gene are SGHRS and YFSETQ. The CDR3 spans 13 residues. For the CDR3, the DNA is TGCGCCAGCAGCTCTGACAGGGGCTATGTCTACACCTTC. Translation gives CASSSDRGYVYTF.

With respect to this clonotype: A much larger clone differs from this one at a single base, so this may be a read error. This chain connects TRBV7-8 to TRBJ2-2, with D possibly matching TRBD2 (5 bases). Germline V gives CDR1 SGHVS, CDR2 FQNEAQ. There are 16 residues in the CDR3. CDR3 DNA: TGTGCCAGCAGCACCCGGGCCCTCTCGAACACCGGGGAGCTGTTGTTT. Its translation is CASSTRALSNTGELLF.

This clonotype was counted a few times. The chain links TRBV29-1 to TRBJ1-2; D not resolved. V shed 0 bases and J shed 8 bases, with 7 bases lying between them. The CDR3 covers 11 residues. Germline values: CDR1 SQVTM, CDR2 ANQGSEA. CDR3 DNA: TGCAGCGTTGAAGATCGGAAAGGCTACACCTTC. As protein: CSVEDRKGYTF.

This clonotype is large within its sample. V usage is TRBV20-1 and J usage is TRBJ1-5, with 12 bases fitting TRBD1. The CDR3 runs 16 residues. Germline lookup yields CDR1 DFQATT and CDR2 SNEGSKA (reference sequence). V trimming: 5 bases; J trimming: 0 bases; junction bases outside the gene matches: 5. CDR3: CSAWDRGLYSNQPQHF. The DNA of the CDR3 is TGCAGTGCTTGGGACAGGGGGCTTTATAGCAATCAGCCCCAGCATTTT.

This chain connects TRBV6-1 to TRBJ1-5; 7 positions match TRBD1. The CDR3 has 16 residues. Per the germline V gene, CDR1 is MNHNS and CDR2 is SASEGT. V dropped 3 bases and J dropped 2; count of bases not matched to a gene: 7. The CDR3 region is CASSEVEGARNQPQHF. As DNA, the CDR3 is TGTGCCAGCAGTGAGGTAGAGGGGGCCCGCAATCAGCCCCAGCATTTT.

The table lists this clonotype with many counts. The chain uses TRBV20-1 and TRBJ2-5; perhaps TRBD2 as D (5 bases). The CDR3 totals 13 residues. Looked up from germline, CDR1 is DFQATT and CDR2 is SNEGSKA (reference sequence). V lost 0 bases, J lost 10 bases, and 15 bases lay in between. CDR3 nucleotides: TGCAGTGCTAGAGAGGGGAACCCGAGGGACCAGTACTTC. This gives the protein CSAREGNPRDQYF.

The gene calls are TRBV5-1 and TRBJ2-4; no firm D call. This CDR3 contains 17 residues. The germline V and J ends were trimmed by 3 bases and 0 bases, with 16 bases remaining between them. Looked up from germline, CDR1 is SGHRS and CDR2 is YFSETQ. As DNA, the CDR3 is TGCGCCAGCAGCTCCACGTCCAACGACCTAGCCAAAAACATTCAGTACTTC. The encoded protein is CASSSTSNDLAKNIQYF.

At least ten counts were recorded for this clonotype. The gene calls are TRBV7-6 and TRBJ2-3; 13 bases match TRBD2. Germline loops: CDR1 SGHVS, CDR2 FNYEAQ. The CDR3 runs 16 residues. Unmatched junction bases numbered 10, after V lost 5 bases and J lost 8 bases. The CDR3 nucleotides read TGTGCCAGCAGCAATCGACTAGCGGGGGGTCTGGGTACGCAGTATTTT. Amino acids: CASSNRLAGGLGTQYF.

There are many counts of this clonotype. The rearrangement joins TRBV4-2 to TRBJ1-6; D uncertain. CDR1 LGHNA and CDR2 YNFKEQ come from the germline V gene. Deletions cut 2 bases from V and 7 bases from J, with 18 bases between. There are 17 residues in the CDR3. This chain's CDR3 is CASSQYSWQAENSPLHF. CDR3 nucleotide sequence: TGTGCCAGCAGCCAATATTCTTGGCAGGCAGAAAATTCACCCCTCCACTTT.

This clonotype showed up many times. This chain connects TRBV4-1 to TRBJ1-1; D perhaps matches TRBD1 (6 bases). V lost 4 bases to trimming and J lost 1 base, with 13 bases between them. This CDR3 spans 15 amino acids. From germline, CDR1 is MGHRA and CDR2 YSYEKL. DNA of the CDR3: TGCGCCAGCAGCCCGACCAGGGACACGAACACTGAAGCTTTCTTT. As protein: CASSPTRDTNTEAFF.

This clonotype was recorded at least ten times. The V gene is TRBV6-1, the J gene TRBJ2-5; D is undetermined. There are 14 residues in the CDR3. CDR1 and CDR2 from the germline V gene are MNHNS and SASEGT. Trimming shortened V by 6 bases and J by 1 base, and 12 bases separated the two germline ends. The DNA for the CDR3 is TGTGCCAGCAGGCCCCCGGAACCCCAAGAGACCCAGTACTTC. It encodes CASRPPEPQETQYF.

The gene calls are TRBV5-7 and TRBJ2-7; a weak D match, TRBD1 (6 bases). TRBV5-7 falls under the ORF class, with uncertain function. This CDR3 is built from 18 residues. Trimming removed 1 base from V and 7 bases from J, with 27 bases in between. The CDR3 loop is CASSLIKGDKARSEEQYF. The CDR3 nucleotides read TGTGCCAGCAGCTTGATTAAAGGGGACAAGGCCCGGTCGGAGGAGCAGTACTTC.

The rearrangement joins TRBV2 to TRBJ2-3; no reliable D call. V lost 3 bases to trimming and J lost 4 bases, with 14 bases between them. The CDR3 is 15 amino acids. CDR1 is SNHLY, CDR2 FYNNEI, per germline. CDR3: CASSERQRFSDTQYF. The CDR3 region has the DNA TGTGCCAGCAGTGAGCGGCAGAGGTTCTCAGATACGCAGTATTTT.

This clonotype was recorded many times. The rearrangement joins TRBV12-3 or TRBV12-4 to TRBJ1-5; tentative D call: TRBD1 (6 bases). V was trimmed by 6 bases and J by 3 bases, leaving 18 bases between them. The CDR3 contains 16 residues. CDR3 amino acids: CASSPRQWGHNQPQHF. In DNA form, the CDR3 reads TGTGCCAGCAGCCCACGGCAGTGGGGGCACAATCAGCCCCAGCATTTT.

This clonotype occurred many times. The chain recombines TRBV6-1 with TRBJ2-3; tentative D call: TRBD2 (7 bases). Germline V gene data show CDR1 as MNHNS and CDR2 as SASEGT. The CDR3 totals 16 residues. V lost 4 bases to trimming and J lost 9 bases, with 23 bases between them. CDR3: CASSVGGRGPQGTQYF. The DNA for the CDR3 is TGTGCCAGCAGTGTCGGGGGGCGGGGGCCTCAGGGGACGCAGTATTTT.

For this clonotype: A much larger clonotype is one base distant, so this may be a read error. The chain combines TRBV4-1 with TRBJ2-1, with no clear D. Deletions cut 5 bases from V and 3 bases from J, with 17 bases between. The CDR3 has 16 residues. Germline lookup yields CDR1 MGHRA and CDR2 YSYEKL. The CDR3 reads CASSSVAENCYNEQFF. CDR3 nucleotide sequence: TGCGCCAGCAGCTCAGTGGCGGAAAACTGCTACAATGAGCAGTTCTTC.